This T cell receptor beta chain was recovered during a study of early T cells in non-severe SARS-CoV-2 infection. Study-level information: The authors sequenced bulk RNA from unsorted whole blood, leaving chains unpaired.

Tagging with unique molecular identifiers was applied to individual cDNA molecules. Each CDR3 protein gets one entry after TCRdb re-called the 5' RACE reads with MiXCR. The repertoire holds over 50,000 distinct CDR3 sequences, with over 10% as singletons. Study-wide results and caveats: Clonotype matching in VDJdb favored anti-spike CD8 responses and did not capture private and CD4 specificities.

This clonotype was seen only a few times. The antigen is not known. The CDR3 is 13 residues long. Trimming took off 1 base at V and 4 bases at J, with 10 bases between the two ends. Germline V lookup: CDR1 SQVTM, CDR2 ANQGSEA. Material: whole blood. The sequence was obtained from an adult who was a healthcare worker with PCR-confirmed SARS-CoV-2 infection or an uninfected control (not recorded which). The chain has TRBV29-1 and TRBJ2-5; no clear D gene. The CDR3: CSVEGGQGETQYF. In DNA, the CDR3 is TGCAGCGTTGAAGGGGGTCAAGGAGAGACCCAGTACTTC.